A single TCR beta chain is shown here with its context. Germline CDR1 reads SGDLS; CDR2 reads YYNGEE. The CDR3 totals 13 residues. V was cut by 3 bases and J by 0 bases, with 6 bases left in between. The sample comes from a study of cytomegalovirus exposure and HLA in healthy donors. The PCR was carried out with 60 Vbeta primers and 13 Jbeta primers. TCRdb keeps only in-frame clones here, not all; method: immunoSEQ multiplex PCR. The table records fewer than 110,000 clones, roughly 80% of them present only once. Sequencing was done on a sample of PBMCs. The chain recombines TRBV9 with TRBJ1-1, with a possible D match to TRBD1 (6 bases). This receptor was identified in a man under 40 in good health and CMV-seronegative. CDR3 in DNA: TGTGCCAGCAGCGGACAGGTGAACACTGAAGCTTTCTTT. Translating gives CASSGQVNTEAFF.